This T cell receptor beta chain was sequenced for a study of OX40 agonist ivuxolimab in advanced cancers. Findings and caveats of the study: At 0.1 to 3.0 mg/kg, CD4+ and CD8+ blood T cells expanded clonally by week 6.

Assay: immunoSEQ multiplex PCR; the TCRdb copy retains only in-frame clones and omits some. The table lists around 25,000 clones, 70% to 90% of them singletons. About this clone itself: The antigen remains unidentified.

CDR3 length: 12 residues. V was cut by 2 bases and J by 7 bases, with 6 bases left in between. In germline, CDR1 is MNHEY, CDR2 SVGAGI. Specimen: CD4+ or CD8+ T cells sorted from blood, collected in a trial of the OX40 agonist ivuxolimab. The receptor was derived from an adult with an advanced solid tumor such as melanoma, head and neck, liver or kidney cancer. This chain uses TRBV6-5 with TRBJ2-1; D is ambiguous. In DNA form, the CDR3 reads TGTGCCAGCAGTTACGTGGGGAATGAGCAGTTCTTC. The encoded protein is CASSYVGNEQFF.